The next 2 T cell receptor beta chains were all read from a single sample in a study of T cell responses to AZD1222 COVID-19 vaccine. The protocol was immunoSEQ multiplex PCR, while the TCRdb copy is restricted to in-frame clones and leaves out a portion. Of around 130,000 clones listed, about 93% were seen once; the top ten hold roughly 7.2%. The specimen was peripheral blood, collected on day 0 of AZD1222 vaccination. These receptors were taken from an adult in good health.

This clone was seen a handful of times. J is TRBJ1-2 and V is TRBV7-2; D unresolved. The V end lost 2 bases, the J end lost 4 bases, and 20 bases lay between the germline ends. CDR3 length equals 17 residues. Per the germline V gene, CDR1 is SGHTA and CDR2 is FQGNSA. Here the CDR3 DNA reads TGTGCCAGCAGCTTAACGGCCGGGTACGCCCAGACCTATGGCTACACCTTC. Encoded protein: CASSLTAGYAQTYGYTF.

The J gene is TRBJ2-4, the V gene TRBV6-5, with D uncertain. V lost 6 bases and J 6 bases, leaving 6 bases between the germline ends. CDR3 length: 11 residues. The germline V gene has CDR1 MNHEY and CDR2 SVGAGI. The CDR3 bases are TGTGCCAGCAGCGAGATAAACATTCAGTACTTC. It is translated as CASSEINIQYF.